The clone carrying this TCR beta chain was counted at least ten times. This CDR3 region has 12 residues. CDR1 and CDR2 (germline): SQVTM, ANQGSEA. Trimming cost V 3 bases and J 1 base, with 6 bases left between them. Unique molecular identifiers were used in preparing the TCRbeta library. Each CDR3 protein gets one entry after TCRdb re-called the PCR reads with MiXCR. The table includes 90,000 to 130,000 distinct CDR3 sequences, 10% detected once. These data belong to a study of T-cell reconstitution after alpha-beta-depleted transplantation in children. The source of this sequence is a human donor who donated a stem cell graft to a child with acute lymphoblastic leukemia. The chain couples TRBV29-1 to TRBJ1-1, with TRBD1 as a possible D gene (6 bases). This sample comprised PBMCs from the stem cell graft donor, obtained from the stem cell graft. The CDR3 bases are TGCAGCGTTGACAGGGGGAACACTGAAGCTTTCTTT. It translates to CSVDRGNTEAFF.